This passage covers 17 T cell receptor beta chains from one sample sequenced in a study of T-cell reconstitution after alpha-beta-depleted transplantation in children. During its preparation, the TCRbeta library received unique molecular identifiers. TCRdb fed the PCR reads into MiXCR, producing one record per CDR3 protein. The data contain about 190,000 distinct CDR3 sequences, more than 6.5% of them singletons. Material: PBMCs from the stem cell graft donor, obtained from the stem cell graft. The receptors were sampled from a human donor who donated a stem cell graft to a child with Wiskott-Aldrich syndrome.

This clonotype was detected ten times or more. V is TRBV5-1 and J is TRBJ2-2; D possibly uses TRBD1 or TRBD2 (5 bases each). CDR3 size: 14 residues. From germline, CDR1 is SGHRS and CDR2 YFSETQ. Trimming pared 7 bases from V and 1 base from J, leaving 11 bases between. The CDR3 coding sequence is TGCGCCAGCTTCGGGACGGTGAACACCGGGGAGCTGTTTTTT. This encodes CASFGTVNTGELFF.

The table lists this clonotype with a few counts. The CDR3 nucleotides read TGTGCCAGCAGTTACGGACAGGGGGCAGCTGGGGCCAACGTCCTGACTTTC. It yields the protein CASSYGQGAAGANVLTF. The rearrangement joins TRBV6-2 or TRBV6-3 to TRBJ2-6, with 11 nucleotides matching TRBD1. This CDR3 region has 17 residues. Germline V gene data show CDR1 as MNHEY and CDR2 as SVGEGT. J was trimmed by 2 bases and V by 2 bases; bases with no gene match: 2.

This clonotype has at least ten counts. The chain combines TRBV5-1 with TRBJ2-7, with TRBD1 identical over 7 bases. CDR3 length: 15 residues. The J segment lost 7 bases and the V segment lost 4 bases, leaving 14 bases of the junction unmatched. The germline V gene has CDR1 SGHRS and CDR2 YFSETQ. The chain's CDR3 is CASSDPGQSSMEQYF. CDR3 nucleotide sequence: TGCGCCAGCAGCGACCCGGGACAGTCTTCAATGGAGCAGTACTTC.

This clonotype was counted many times. This chain connects TRBV20-1 to TRBJ1-6; no firm D call. The CDR3 loop spans 10 amino acids. V was cut by 6 bases and J by 10 bases, with 7 bases left in between. The germline V gene has CDR1 DFQATT and CDR2 SNEGSKA (reference sequence). This chain's CDR3 is CSAVGSPLHF. In DNA form, the CDR3 reads TGCAGTGCCGTTGGATCACCCCTCCACTTT.

This clonotype was found many times. The chain has TRBV5-6 and TRBJ2-7; possible D gene TRBD2, 5 bases. CDR1 is SGHDT and CDR2 is YYEEEE in the germline V gene. CDR3 length: 13 residues. V dropped 2 bases and J dropped 2 bases, with 8 bases sitting between them. The DNA of the CDR3 is TGTGCCAGCAGCTTTGGGAGCGCCTACGAGCAGTACTTC. It yields the protein CASSFGSAYEQYF.

The chain combines TRBV18 with TRBJ2-2; D is ambiguous. The germline CDR1 and CDR2 sequences are KGHSH and LQKENI. The CDR3 totals 15 residues. With 5 bases removed from V and 2 bases from J, the gap between germline ends came to 12 bases. CDR3 DNA sequence: TGTGCCAGCTCAGGAACAACAAGAAACACCGGGGAGCTGTTTTTT. It yields the protein CASSGTTRNTGELFF.

This clonotype was seen ten or more times. This chain joins TRBV5-1 and TRBJ1-4, with 8 bases identical to TRBD1. The length of the CDR3 is 16 residues. Germline loops: CDR1 SGHRS, CDR2 YFSETQ. V was clipped by 4 bases and J by 1 base; unmatched bases: 6. The CDR3 DNA is TGCGCCAGCAGCATTGGACAGGGCGTAACTAATGAAAAACTGTTTTTT. As protein: CASSIGQGVTNEKLFF.

Regarding this clonotype: A single base separates this from a much larger clone, so it may be a read error. This chain joins TRBV6-2 or TRBV6-3 and TRBJ2-3, with TRBD2 matching over 11 bases. Germline V gene data show CDR1 as MNHEY and CDR2 as SVGEGT. The CDR3 extends over 15 amino acids. V was clipped by 5 bases and J by 3 bases; unmatched bases: 4. The CDR3, as DNA: TGTGCCAGCAGTGCTAGCGGGAGGAGGACAGATACGCAGTATTTT. This encodes CASSASGRRTDTQYF.

The chain is built from TRBV7-2 and TRBJ1-4; 9 bases align to TRBD1. Per germline, CDR1 SGHTA and CDR2 FQGNSA. J was trimmed by 6 bases and V by 5 bases; bases with no gene match: 7. The CDR3 spans 15 residues. CDR3 DNA: TGTGCCAGCAGCCCACCCGGGACAGGGTATGAAAAACTGTTTTTT. It translates to CASSPPGTGYEKLFF.

A remark on this clonotype: A clone one base away is much larger, so this may be a read error. The chain uses TRBV28 and TRBJ2-7; D not resolved. In germline, CDR1 is MDHEN, CDR2 SYDVKM. The CDR3 is made up of 11 amino acids. The CDR3 coding sequence is TGTACCAGCAGTGGCACTAAACAGCAGTACTTC. Encoded protein: CTSSGTKQQYF.

The chain has TRBV3-1 and TRBJ2-3; no firm D call. V lost 1 base and J lost 2, with 10 bases in between. Looked up from germline, CDR1 is LGHDT and CDR2 is YNNKEL (reference sequence). The CDR3 consists of 15 residues. DNA of the CDR3: TGTGCCAGCAGCCAAGTCATTGATCCCACAGATACGCAGTATTTT. Amino acid sequence: CASSQVIDPTDTQYF.

This clonotype has more than one count but fewer than ten. The genes are TRBV30 and TRBJ1-2; D possibly corresponds to TRBD1 (5 bases). V lost 1 base and J 2 bases, leaving 8 bases between the germline ends. Looked up from germline, CDR1 is GTSNPN and CDR2 is SVGIG (reference sequence). There are 13 residues in the CDR3. The CDR3 is CAWSGDGNYGYTF. Written as DNA, the CDR3 is TGTGCCTGGAGTGGGGACGGAAACTATGGCTACACCTTC.

This clonotype has a handful of counts. This sequence joins TRBV2 and TRBJ2-3; 10 positions agree with TRBD2. Germline CDR1 reads SNHLY; CDR2 reads FYNNEI. The trim removed 8 bases at V and 2 bases at J, leaving 4 bases unmatched. The CDR3 extends over 14 amino acids. CDR3 coding DNA: TGTGCCAGCTCGCTAGCGGGGGACACAGATACGCAGTATTTT. Protein product: CASSLAGDTDTQYF.

This clonotype was counted a few times. V and J are TRBV20-1 and TRBJ1-1; the D gene is possibly TRBD1 (5 bases). The CDR3 extends over 14 amino acids. The V gene lost 5 bases and the J gene lost 2 bases, with 15 bases spanning the gap. In germline, CDR1 is DFQATT, CDR2 SNEGSKA (reference sequence). CDR3 amino acids: CSARRRGPNTEAFF. The CDR3 DNA follows: TGCAGTGCTCGGAGGAGGGGACCCAACACTGAAGCTTTCTTT.

The sample holds many counts of this clonotype. V is TRBV19 and J is TRBJ1-5; D is undetermined. The germline V and J ends were trimmed by 5 bases and 3 bases, with 14 bases remaining between them. Per germline, CDR1 LNHDA and CDR2 SQIVND (reference sequence). CDR3 length: 15 residues. The CDR3, as DNA: TGTGCCAGTAGTTCCGGACGGTCTTCCAATCAGCCCCAGCATTTT. Translated: CASSSGRSSNQPQHF.

A few counts support this clonotype. The J gene is TRBJ1-2, the V gene TRBV7-9; no definite D call. Between the trimmed V and J ends, which lost 0 bases and 1 base, there was a span of 6 bases. The CDR3 loop spans 14 amino acids. Germline V lookup: CDR1 SEHNR, CDR2 FQNEAQ (reference sequence). The CDR3 coding sequence is TGTGCCAGCAGCTTAGCGCAGAGTAACTATGGCTACACCTTC. Translating it yields CASSLAQSNYGYTF.

This clonotype was seen many times. The genes are TRBV24-1 and TRBJ2-6; possibly TRBD1 for D (6 bases). V lost 4 bases to trimming and J lost 4 bases, with 13 bases between them. Germline-derived CDR1 and CDR2 are KGHDR and SFDVKD. The CDR3 has 16 residues. The CDR3 loop is CATSDSTGFGANVLTF. The CDR3 DNA sequence: TGTGCCACCAGTGACTCCACAGGGTTCGGGGCCAACGTCCTGACTTTC.